Below, 4 T cell receptor beta chains from the same sample are listed, as sequenced in a study of T cells in Graves' hyperthyroidism and ophthalmopathy. Amplified TCR beta CDR3 regions derived from RNA transcripts. An initial round of RT-PCR targeting the TCR CDR3 relied on the HTBI primer set. TCRdb itself ran the multiplex PCR reads through MiXCR, one entry per CDR3 protein. This table holds more than 350,000 distinct CDR3 sequences, more than 12% found once. Sequenced material: blood. The receptor set was obtained from a woman in her 30s with Graves' hyperthyroidism.

This clonotype occurred a few times. This rearrangement joins TRBV6-1 to TRBJ1-1, with TRBD1 identical over 10 bases. J was trimmed by 0 bases and V by 5 bases; bases with no gene match: 6. Germline CDR1 and CDR2: MNHNS and SASEGT. The CDR3 has 16 residues. The CDR3 DNA reads TGTGCCAGCAGTAGCCGGACAGGGGGTTTGAACACTGAAGCTTTCTTT. Translating it yields CASSSRTGGLNTEAFF.

This clonotype was observed at least ten times. The rearrangement uses TRBV20-1 and TRBJ2-3, with 7 bases matching TRBD2. The CDR3 has 15 residues. The germline gives CDR1 DFQATT, CDR2 SNEGSKA (reference sequence). With 1 base clipped from V and 5 bases from J, the junction kept 9 bases outside the gene matches. The CDR3 DNA reads TGCAGTGCTAGAGCGGGCGGGAGCTACGGAGATACGCAGTATTTT. Protein product: CSARAGGSYGDTQYF.

This clonotype was seen a handful of times. One junction end does not reproduce the germline sequence, and a read error may be involved. The chain is built from TRBV6-1 and TRBJ2-4; D remains ambiguous. Germline CDR1 is MNHNS and CDR2 is SASEGT. This CDR3 is 13 amino acids long. The DNA for the CDR3 is TGTGCCAGCAGCGAAGTGGCCAAAAACATTCAGTACTTC. Translated, it gives CASSEVAKNIQYF.

The J gene is TRBJ1-4, the V gene TRBV5-8; 9 nucleotides match TRBD1. The CDR3 is 17 residues long. Trimming took 2 bases from V and 7 from J; bases not matched to a gene: 12. From germline, CDR1 is SGHTS and CDR2 YDEGEE. The CDR3 DNA follows: TGTGCCAGCAGCTTTGGACAGGGGAGGAGTGTAGGTGAAAAACTGTTTTTT. It specifies CASSFGQGRSVGEKLFF.